A single sample gave rise to the 16 T cell receptor beta chains below, sequenced in a study of CD8+ T cells in alopecia areata. As the sequencing template, cDNA was produced by extracting RNA and reverse transcribing it. Measured with immunoSEQ multiplex PCR; TCRdb has only the in-frame clones, and not every one. The sample consists of hundreds of thousands of clones, around 62% of them appearing once. Sequenced here: CD4+ T cells sorted from blood, sampled at week 0. Receptor source: a human donor with alopecia areata.

The chain employs TRBV12-5 and TRBJ1-1; the D is unclear. The V end was cut by 1 base, the J end by 9 bases, with 6 bases between. In germline, CDR1 is LGHNT, CDR2 FRNRAP. The CDR3 is made up of 11 amino acids. The CDR3 is CASGLDGKAFF. The CDR3, as DNA: TGTGCTAGTGGTTTGGACGGGAAAGCTTTCTTT.

V is TRBV27 and J is TRBJ2-2; D ambiguous. The length of the CDR3 is 13 residues. The germline V gene has CDR1 MNHEY and CDR2 SMNVEV (reference sequence). The V and J ends lost 8 bases and 5 bases respectively, with 12 bases between them. Here the CDR3 reads CASAMWRTGELFF. In DNA, the CDR3 is TGTGCCAGCGCTATGTGGAGAACCGGGGAGCTGTTTTTT.

This clone was observed a handful of times. The V call is TRBV5-4, the J call TRBJ2-5; D unclear. Germline CDR1 reads SGHNT; CDR2 reads YYREEE (reference sequence). The germline V and J ends were trimmed by 0 bases and 3 bases, with 12 bases remaining between them. The CDR3 has 15 residues. CDR3: CASSLGAASEETQYF. DNA of the CDR3: TGTGCCAGCAGCTTGGGAGCTGCAAGCGAAGAGACCCAGTACTTC. The variable domain in full, with the rest retrieved from reference TRBV5-4 and TRBJ2-5, is ETGVTQSPTHLIKTRGQQVTLRCSSQSGHNTVSWYQQALGQGPQFIFQYYREEENGRGNFPPRFSGLQFPNYSSELNVNALELDDSALYLCASSLGAASEETQYFGPGTRLLVL.

The chain employs TRBV30 and TRBJ2-2; 11 nucleotides align to TRBD2. CDR1 and CDR2 (germline): GTSNPN, SVGIG (reference sequence). CDR3 length: 16 residues. Trimming at V came to 1 base and at J to 2 bases, leaving 3 bases not matched to a gene. CDR3 region: CAWSGLAGGNTGELFF. The CDR3 DNA reads as TGTGCCTGGAGTGGCCTAGCGGGGGGAAACACCGGGGAGCTGTTTTTT.

The CDR3 protein is CAWNPDSLGYTF. Written as DNA, the CDR3 is TGTGCCTGGAACCCGGACAGTCTGGGCTACACCTTC. This chain uses TRBV30 with TRBJ1-2; D may be TRBD1 (6 bases). Germline V gene sequence: CDR1 GTSNPN, CDR2 SVGIG (reference sequence). The CDR3 is 12 amino acids. The V end lost 4 bases, the J end lost 8 bases, and 14 bases lay between the germline ends.

The chain joins TRBV29-1 to TRBJ1-2; D might be TRBD1 (6 bases). Germline V CDR1 and CDR2: SQVTM, ANQGSEA. The CDR3 runs 13 residues. Trimming removed 4 bases at V and 7 bases at J, with 16 bases between. CDR3 sequence reads: CSVGTGRGGGYTF. The DNA of the CDR3 is TGCAGCGTTGGTACAGGGAGAGGAGGTGGCTACACCTTC.

This clone was found once. V usage is TRBV5-1 and J usage is TRBJ1-1; 8 bases agree with TRBD1. This CDR3 spans 15 amino acids. The V segment lost 2 bases and the J segment 1 base; nucleotides outside the gene matches: 4. The germline CDR1 and CDR2 sequences are SGHRS and YFSETQ. The CDR3 sequence: CASSFEGQGNTEAFF. The CDR3 DNA sequence: TGCGCCAGCAGCTTCGAAGGACAGGGGAACACTGAAGCTTTCTTT.

This clone was recorded a few times. This chain joins TRBV2 and TRBJ2-1; 8 bases are a match to TRBD1. The CDR3 has 15 residues. The V gene's germline CDR1 is SNHLY and CDR2 FYNNEI. V was clipped by 6 bases and J by 6 bases; unmatched bases: 10. The CDR3 coding sequence is TGTGCCAGCAGAGACGGGACAGGTGGGGGCAATGAGCAGTTCTTC. Translation gives CASRDGTGGGNEQFF.

The chain has TRBV18 and TRBJ1-1; no definite D call. The germline gives CDR1 KGHSH, CDR2 LQKENI. CDR3 size: 15 residues. V was clipped by 6 bases and J by 0 bases, with 14 bases between them. CDR3 residues: CASSMAGNMNTEAFF. In DNA, the CDR3 is TGTGCCAGCTCCATGGCAGGTAACATGAACACTGAAGCTTTCTTT.

The chain has TRBV4-1 and TRBJ2-1; weak D call: TRBD2 (6 bases). Germline lookup yields CDR1 MGHRA and CDR2 YSYEKL. V gave up 0 bases and J gave up 3 bases, with 15 bases separating them. There are 17 residues in the CDR3. Here the CDR3 reads CASSQDVGGGSYNEQFF. CDR3 nucleotides: TGCGCCAGCAGCCAAGATGTCGGTGGGGGGAGCTACAATGAGCAGTTCTTC.

On this clone: Its ends do not fully match the called genes, so a read error is possible. The chain employs TRBV20-1 and TRBJ2-1, with D uncertain. Germline CDR1 reads DFQATT; CDR2 reads SNEGSKA (reference sequence). CDR3 length equals 11 residues. DNA for the CDR3: TGCAGTGCTAGAGATACGGCAGGACCGATCTTC. As protein: CSARDTAGPIF.

The chain uses TRBV5-1 and TRBJ1-2, with D maybe TRBD1 (6 bases). The CDR3 loop spans 14 amino acids. CDR1 and CDR2 from the germline V gene are SGHRS and YFSETQ. The V and J ends lost 3 bases and 8 bases respectively, with 17 bases between them. The CDR3 reads CASSSFLQGSGYTF. The CDR3 DNA reads as TGCGCCAGCAGCTCATTCCTACAGGGCTCCGGCTACACCTTC.

This clone was seen a handful of times. The rearrangement joins TRBV7-8 to TRBJ2-1; D is undetermined. The CDR3 totals 13 residues. The germline gives CDR1 SGHVS, CDR2 FQNEAQ. With 5 bases removed from V and 6 bases from J, the gap between germline ends came to 11 bases. CDR3 sequence (DNA): TGTGCCAGCAGCCCCCTTTCTACCAATGAGCAGTTCTTC. This translates into CASSPLSTNEQFF. Together with reference TRBV7-8 and TRBJ2-1, the CDR3 gives the full variable domain: GAGVSQSPRYKVAKRGQDVALRCDPISGHVSLFWYQQALGQGPEFLTYFQNEAQLDKSGLPSDRFFAERPEGSVSTLKIQRTQQEDSAVYLCASSPLSTNEQFFGPGTRLTVL.

Only a few counts were recorded for this clone. The CDR3 region is CASKHRGLYTEAFF. CDR3 nucleotides: TGTGCCAGCAAGCACAGGGGGCTGTACACTGAAGCTTTCTTT. This chain uses TRBV2 with TRBJ1-1, with TRBD1 matching over 9 bases. CDR3 size: 14 residues. Germline trimming cut 7 bases from V and 3 bases from J; bases unmatched to any gene: 6. Germline V gene data show CDR1 as SNHLY and CDR2 as FYNNEI.

The gene calls are TRBV4-2 and TRBJ1-1; 9 bases map to TRBD1. With 1 base clipped from V and 0 bases from J, the junction kept 0 bases outside the gene matches. The CDR3 length is 15 residues. Germline V gene data show CDR1 as LGHNA and CDR2 as YNFKEQ. The CDR3 bases are TGTGCCAGCAGCCAAGGGGACAGGGTGAACACTGAAGCTTTCTTT. This gives the protein CASSQGDRVNTEAFF.

A few counts support this clone. CDR3 DNA sequence: TGTGCCAGCAGCTCCATAACAGGGGGCAGCACAGATACGCAGTATTTT. As protein: CASSSITGGSTDTQYF. The rearrangement links TRBV7-8 to TRBJ2-3; 9 bases line up with TRBD1. Germline V gene sequence: CDR1 SGHVS, CDR2 FQNEAQ. The V and J ends lost 4 bases and 0 bases, in that order; junction bases with no gene match: 5. The CDR3 length is 16 residues.